This T cell receptor (beta chain) comes out of a study of T cell repertoires and HLA-DP antigens. HeLa cells expressing allogeneic DPB1 restimulated the roughly 15-day-expanded CD4+ cells for about a day. HeLa stimulator cells carried retrovirally transduced HLA-DPA1/DPB1, HLA-DM, invariant chain and CD80. The primer mix covered 54 TRBV segments and 13 TRBJ segments. The table came from immunoSEQ multiplex PCR; TCRdb's copy has only in-frame clones and leaves some out. The sample lists some 2,000 clones, around 73% occurring once. The length of the CDR3 is 14 residues. Germline CDR1 SNHLY, CDR2 FYNNEI. Trimming took 8 bases from V and 2 from J, leaving 14 bases between them.

This sequence joins TRBV2 and TRBJ2-3, with D tentatively TRBD1 or TRBD2 (6 bases each). The sequenced sample was CD137- CD4+ T cells from cultured PBMCs. This receptor was identified in a woman between 18 and 30 years old in good health and CMV-seronegative. The CDR3 is CASRLWGATDTQYF. In nucleotides, the CDR3 is TGTGCCAGCCGACTGTGGGGGGCCACAGATACGCAGTATTTT. Full variable domain (outside the CDR3, taken from reference TRBV2 and TRBJ2-3): EPEVTQTPSHQVTQMGQEVILRCVPISNHLYFYWYRQILGQKVEFLVSFYNNEISEKSEIFDDQFSVERPDGSNFTLKIRSTKLEDSAMYFCASRLWGATDTQYFGPGTRLTVL.